The TCR beta chain described here comes from a study of cytomegalovirus exposure and HLA in healthy donors. The V end lost 1 base, the J end lost 7 bases, and 17 bases lay between the germline ends. Looked up from germline, CDR1 is MGHDK and CDR2 is SYGVNS. This CDR3 comprises 15 residues. The PCR employed 60 Vbeta primers together with 13 Jbeta primers. Some clones are missing from TCRdb's copy, which holds only in-frame ones; the method was immunoSEQ multiplex PCR. This table has a few hundred thousand clones, approximately 81% appearing once. This clone occurred a few times. The specimen was PBMCs. This TCR derives from a woman in her sixties or seventies in good health and CMV-seropositive. The chain uses TRBV25-1 and TRBJ2-7, with D maybe TRBD1 (6 bases). The CDR3 DNA reads as TGTGCCAGCAGTGAATCTCTGTTTAAGCAGGGGGAGCAGTACTTC. Translating gives CASSESLFKQGEQYF.